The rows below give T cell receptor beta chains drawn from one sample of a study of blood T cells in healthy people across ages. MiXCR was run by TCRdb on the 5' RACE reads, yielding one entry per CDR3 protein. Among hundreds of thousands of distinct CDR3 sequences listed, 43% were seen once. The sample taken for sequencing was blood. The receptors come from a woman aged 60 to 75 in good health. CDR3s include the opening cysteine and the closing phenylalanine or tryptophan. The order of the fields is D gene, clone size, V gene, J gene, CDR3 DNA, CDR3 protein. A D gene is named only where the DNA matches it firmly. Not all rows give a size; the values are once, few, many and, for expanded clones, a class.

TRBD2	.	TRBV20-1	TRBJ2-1	TGCAGTGCTAGAGATTGGCGGGGGGGGCCCTACGAGCAGTTCTTC	CSARDWRGGPYEQFF
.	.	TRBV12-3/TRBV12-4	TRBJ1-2	TGTGCCAGCAGGCCATCCCTGGGACGGGGAGATGGCTACACCTTC	CASRPSLGRGDGYTF
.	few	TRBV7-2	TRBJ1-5	TGTGCCAGCAGCTTAATGCAAGGGCGCAATCAGCCCCAGCATTTT	CASSLMQGRNQPQHF
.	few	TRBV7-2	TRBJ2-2	TGTGCCAGCAGCTTGGTGGCACAGAGTAACACCGGGGAGCTGTTTTTT	CASSLVAQSNTGELFF
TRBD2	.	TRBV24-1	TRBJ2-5	TGTGCCACCAGTGATAGGACTAGCGGGAGGGTAGGCAATGAGCAGTACTTC	CATSDRTSGRVGNEQYF
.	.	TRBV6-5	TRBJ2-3	TGTGCCAGCAGTTACGGGTCCGACGGCGATGCGCAGTATTTT	CASSYGSDGDAQYF
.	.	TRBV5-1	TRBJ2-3	TGCGCCAGCAGCTTGGCCCACAGTTCAGATACGCAGTATTTT	CASSLAHSSDTQYF
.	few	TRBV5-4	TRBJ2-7	TGTGCCAGCAGAACGGACAGACCCGGGGAGCAGTACTTC	CASRTDRPGEQYF
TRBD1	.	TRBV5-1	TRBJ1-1	TGCGCCAGCAGGCTAGGACAGGGGTCGAACACTGAAGCTTTCTTT	CASRLGQGSNTEAFF
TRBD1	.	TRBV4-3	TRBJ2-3	TGCGCCAGCAGCCCACAGGGGCCAGGCACAGATACGCAGTATTTT	CASSPQGPGTDTQYF
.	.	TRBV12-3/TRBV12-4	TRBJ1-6	TGTGCCAGCAGTATAACAGGGAGAGGAGATTCACCCCTCCACTTT	CASSITGRGDSPLHF
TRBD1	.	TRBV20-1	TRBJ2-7	TGCAGTGCTCGACAGGGCTTGGCCTCCTACGAGCAGTACTTC	CSARQGLASYEQYF
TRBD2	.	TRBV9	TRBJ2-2	TGTGCCAGCGTGGGGGGGACCGGGGAGCTGTTTTTT	CASVGGTGELFF
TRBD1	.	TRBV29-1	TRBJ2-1	TGCAGCGTTGAACAGGGGGCCTACAATGAGCAGTTCTTC	CSVEQGAYNEQFF
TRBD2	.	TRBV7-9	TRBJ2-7	TGTGCCAGCAGCTCTAGCGGAGGTACTGGTGAGCAGTACTTC	CASSSSGGTGEQYF
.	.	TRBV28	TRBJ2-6	TGTGCCAGCAGCTTCATAAGGTCTGGGGCCAACGTCCTGACTTTC	CASSFIRSGANVLTF
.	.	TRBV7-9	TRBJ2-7	TGTGCCAGCAGCTTATCGAAGGGACTGGAAGCCTACGAGCAGTACTTC	CASSLSKGLEAYEQYF
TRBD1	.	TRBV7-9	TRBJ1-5	TGTGCCAGCAGCTTAGGCGGGACAGGTCGTAATCAGCCCCAGCATTTT	CASSLGGTGRNQPQHF
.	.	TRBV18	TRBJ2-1	TGTGCCAGCTCTCCGGGGGCTAGCGGTTTATACTCCTACAATGAGCAGTTCTTC	CASSPGASGLYSYNEQFF
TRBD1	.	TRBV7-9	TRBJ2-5	TGTGCCAGCAGCGGGGGGACAGGGGGCGTAGAGACCCAGTACTTC	CASSGGTGGVETQYF
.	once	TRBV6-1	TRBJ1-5	TGTGCCAGCAGTGAACAAAATCATCAGCCCCAGCATTTT	CASSEQNHQPQHF
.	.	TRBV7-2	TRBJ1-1	TGTGCCAGCAGCTTATCCCCCCGATCATGGAACACTGAAGCTTTCTTT	CASSLSPRSWNTEAFF
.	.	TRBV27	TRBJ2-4	TGTGCCAGCAGTGGGGCAGGGGACGGGCAGTACTTC	CASSGAGDGQYF
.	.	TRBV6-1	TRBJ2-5	TGTGCCAGCAGTGAAAATAGGGGCTCGTACCAAGAGACCCAGTACTTC	CASSENRGSYQETQYF
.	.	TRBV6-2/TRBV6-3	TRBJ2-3	TGTGCCAGCAGTTATCGGGGGACCCGAAGCACAGATACGCAGTATTTT	CASSYRGTRSTDTQYF
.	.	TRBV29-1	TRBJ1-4	TGCAGCGGGATCGAACGGACAAATGAAAAACTGTTTTTT	CSGIERTNEKLFF
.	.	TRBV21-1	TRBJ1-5	TGTGCCAGCAGCCTCAGGGGGCTGGTAGATCAGCCCCAGCATTTT	CASSLRGLVDQPQHF
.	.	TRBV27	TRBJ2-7	TGTGCCACCTCGAGCGGTCGCTACAATGAGCAGTACTTC	CATSSGRYNEQYF
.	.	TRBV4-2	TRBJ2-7	TGTGCCAACAGCCAAGGAGCGCCCTACGAGCAGTACTTC	CANSQGAPYEQYF
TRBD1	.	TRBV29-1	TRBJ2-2	TGCAGCGTTGTCGGGACAGGGCGAGGCGGGGAGCTGTTTTTT	CSVVGTGRGGELFF
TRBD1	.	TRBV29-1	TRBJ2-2	TGCAGCGTTCTGACGGGACAGCAACTTATTACGAACACCGGGGAGCTGTTTTTT	CSVLTGQQLITNTGELFF
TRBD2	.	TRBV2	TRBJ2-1	TGTGCCAGCACCTTAACTAGCGGGGGGGCCGTTGAGCAGTTCTTC	CASTLTSGGAVEQFF
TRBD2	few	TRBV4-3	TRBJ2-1	TGCGCCAGCAGCCAAATTAGCGGGCTCTCCTACAATGAGCAGTTCTTC	CASSQISGLSYNEQFF
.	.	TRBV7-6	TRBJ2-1	TGCGCCAGCAGCGCGGACTGGTACAATGAGCAGTTCTTC	CASSADWYNEQFF
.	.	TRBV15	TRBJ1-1	TGTGCCACCAGCAGAGGTCCCCAGGGATGTGAAGCTTTCTTT	CATSRGPQGCEAFF
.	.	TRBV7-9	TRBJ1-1	TGTGCCAGCAGCTTAGTTGTCGGGGGCAACACTGAAGCTTTCTTT	CASSLVVGGNTEAFF
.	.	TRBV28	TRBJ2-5	TGTGCCAGCAGTCTCCCGTCCCCAGAGACCCAGTACTTC	CASSLPSPETQYF
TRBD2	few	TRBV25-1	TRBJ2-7	TGTGCCAGCAGTGAATGGGTTAGCGGGACGGGATACGAGCAGTACTTC	CASSEWVSGTGYEQYF
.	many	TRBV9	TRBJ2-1	TGTGCCAGCAGCGTAGGTGTGGGACTGTCCTACAATGAGCAGTTCTTC	CASSVGVGLSYNEQFF
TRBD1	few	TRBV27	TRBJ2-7	TGTGCCAGTTCCAGGGGGCCGTCCTACGAGCAGTACTTC	CASSRGPSYEQYF
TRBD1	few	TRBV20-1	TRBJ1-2	TGCAGTGCTGCAGGGACAGGGGGCTCTGGCTACACCTTC	CSAAGTGGSGYTF
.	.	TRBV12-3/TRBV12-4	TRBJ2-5	TGTGCCAGCAGTGAAGGGAGCTTTAACTGGGAGACCCAGTACTTC	CASSEGSFNWETQYF
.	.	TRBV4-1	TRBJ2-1	TGCGCCAGCAGCCAAGGACTTAATGCCAATGAGCAGTTCTTC	CASSQGLNANEQFF
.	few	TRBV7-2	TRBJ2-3	TGTGCCAGCAGCTTATACGGTCTGGGAGGAGATACGCAGTATTTT	CASSLYGLGGDTQYF
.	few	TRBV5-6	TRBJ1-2	TGTGCCAGCAGCTTGGCACCCTATGGCTACACCTTC	CASSLAPYGYTF
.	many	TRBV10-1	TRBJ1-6	TGCGCCAGCATTCCACCCGGGACAATCGATTCACCCCTCCACTTT	CASIPPGTIDSPLHF
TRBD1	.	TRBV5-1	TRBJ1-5	TGCGCCAGCAGCTTGGGGACAGGGGGAGAGCCCCAGCATTTT	CASSLGTGGEPQHF
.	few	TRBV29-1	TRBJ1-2	TGCAGCGTTGAAGGGGGGATTGGGGAGTCTGGCTACACCTTC	CSVEGGIGESGYTF
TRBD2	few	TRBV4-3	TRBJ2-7	TGCGCCAGCAGCCAAGAGCCAGCGGGAGGGGCTTACAATGAGCAGTACTTC	CASSQEPAGGAYNEQYF
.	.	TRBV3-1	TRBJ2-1	TGTGCCAGCAGACTGGGACCAGAACCTTACAATGAGCAGTTCTTC	CASRLGPEPYNEQFF
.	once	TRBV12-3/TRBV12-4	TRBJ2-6	TGTGCCAGCAGTTTAGTAGTATACCTTAACTCTGGGGCCAACGTCCTGACTTTC	CASSLVVYLNSGANVLTF
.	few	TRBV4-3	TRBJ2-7	TGCGCCAGCAGCCAATCGGAGATCTACGAGCAGTACTTC	CASSQSEIYEQYF
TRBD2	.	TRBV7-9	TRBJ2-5	TGTGCCAGCAGCTTAGTTGCTAGCGGCTATGAGCAGTACTTC	CASSLVASGYEQYF
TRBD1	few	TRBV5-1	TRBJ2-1	TGCGCCAGCAGCTTCGACAGGGGTCACAATGAGCAGTTCTTC	CASSFDRGHNEQFF